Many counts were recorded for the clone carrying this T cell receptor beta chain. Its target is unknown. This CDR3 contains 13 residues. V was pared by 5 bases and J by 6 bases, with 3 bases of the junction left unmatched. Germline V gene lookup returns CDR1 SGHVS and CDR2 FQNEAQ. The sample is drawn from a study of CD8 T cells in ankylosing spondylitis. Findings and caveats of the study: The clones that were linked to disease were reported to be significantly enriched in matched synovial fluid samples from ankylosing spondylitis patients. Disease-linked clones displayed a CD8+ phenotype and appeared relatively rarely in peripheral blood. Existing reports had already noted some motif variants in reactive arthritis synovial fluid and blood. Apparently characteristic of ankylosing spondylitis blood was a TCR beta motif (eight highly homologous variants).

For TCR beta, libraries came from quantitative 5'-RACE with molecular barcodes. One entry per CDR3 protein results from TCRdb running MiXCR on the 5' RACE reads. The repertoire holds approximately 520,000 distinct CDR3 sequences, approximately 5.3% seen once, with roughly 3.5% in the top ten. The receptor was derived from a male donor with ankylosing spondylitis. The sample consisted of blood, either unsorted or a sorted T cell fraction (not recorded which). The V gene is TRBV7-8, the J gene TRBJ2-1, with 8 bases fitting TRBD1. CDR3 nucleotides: TGTGCCAGCAGCCCAGACAGGGGCAATGAGCAGTTCTTC. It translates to CASSPDRGNEQFF.